One sample yielded the 27 T cell receptor beta chains listed below, sequenced in a study of human T cells and chemical hapten exposure. The time point: pre-sensitization, week 0. Indicated treatment: therapeutic diphenylcyclopropenone sensitization with weekly scalp DPC. A single record per CDR3 protein comes from TCRdb applying MiXCR to the RACE reads. This table holds around 330,000 distinct CDR3 sequences, around 5.5% found once. Sequenced here: whole blood, sampled in connection with sensitization to the hapten diphenylcyclopropenone (DPC). All receptors come from a woman aged 18-29 years with alopecia areata. Some clones in this sample may be carry-over from other donors' samples.

This clonotype has only a few counts. The chain joins TRBV6-1 to TRBJ2-3; tentative D call: TRBD1 (6 bases). Trimming removed 7 bases at V and 4 bases at J, with 18 bases between. The germline V gene has CDR1 MNHNS and CDR2 SASEGT. This CDR3 region has 15 residues. The CDR3, as DNA: TGTGCCAGCACGAAAGGGCCTCAGGGGTCAGATACGCAGTATTTT. This gives the protein CASTKGPQGSDTQYF.

V is TRBV24-1 and J is TRBJ2-6, with D unclear. In germline, CDR1 is KGHDR, CDR2 SFDVKD. The ends were cut back, 3 bases at V and 1 base at J, with 9 bases in the middle. This CDR3 is built from 16 residues. In DNA form, the CDR3 reads TGTGCCACCAGTGATACTACAGCATCTGGGGCCAACGTCCTGACTTTC. This encodes CATSDTTASGANVLTF.

This clonotype was recorded at least ten times. This rearrangement joins TRBV6-6 to TRBJ2-2; D perhaps matches TRBD2 (5 bases). The germline CDR1 and CDR2 sequences are MNHNY and SVGAGI (reference sequence). Trimming shortened V by 3 bases and J by 4 bases, and 12 bases separated the two germline ends. The CDR3 is 15 residues long. The CDR3: CASSYRGSGTGELFF. The CDR3 DNA sequence: TGTGCCAGCAGTTATCGGGGAAGCGGCACCGGGGAGCTGTTTTTT.

In this sample, this clonotype turned up many times. V and J are TRBV5-1 and TRBJ1-2, with unresolved D. This CDR3 spans 14 amino acids. The germline V gene has CDR1 SGHRS and CDR2 YFSETQ. The V and J ends lost 1 base and 1 base respectively, with 8 bases between them. The CDR3 DNA reads as TGCGCCAGCAGCTTGTTGTCCGTTAACTATGGCTACACCTTC. This gives the protein CASSLLSVNYGYTF.

The CDR3 DNA reads as TGCGCCAGCAGCCAATATAATAGGGGCGACCCTGAAGCTTTCTTT. This codes for CASSQYNRGDPEAFF. The chain has TRBV4-3 and TRBJ1-1, with D tentatively TRBD1 (5 bases). CDR1 is LGHNA, CDR2 YSLEER, per germline. The V and J ends lost 2 bases and 6 bases respectively, with 16 bases between them. The CDR3 runs to 15 residues.

This clonotype was detected a few times. The rearrangement links TRBV11-2 to TRBJ2-2; the D gene could be TRBD1 or TRBD2 (5 bases each). CDR3 length: 19 residues. Trimming took off 4 bases at V and 0 bases at J, with 21 bases between the two ends. Germline V gives CDR1 SGHAT, CDR2 FQNNGV. CDR3 coding DNA: TGTGCCAGCAGCTCTCCCTACGGGGCAACAAGTTCGAACACCGGGGAGCTGTTTTTT. Its protein is CASSSPYGATSSNTGELFF.

There are many counts of this clonotype. V gene TRBV6-5 combines with J gene TRBJ2-7; D is tentatively TRBD1 or TRBD2 (5 bases each). The germline CDR1 and CDR2 sequences are MNHEY and SVGAGI. This CDR3 has 11 amino acids. Trimming left V 6 bases short and J 6 bases short, with 9 bases between. Written as DNA, the CDR3 is TGTGCCAGCAGCCGGGGACGCGAGCAGTACTTC. Translated: CASSRGREQYF.

At least ten counts were recorded for this clonotype. The V call is TRBV12-3 or TRBV12-4, the J call TRBJ1-6; weak D call: TRBD1 (6 bases). V dropped 7 bases and J dropped 7 bases, with 14 bases sitting between them. CDR3 length: 14 residues. The chain's CDR3 is CASKIDRPNSPLHF. The CDR3 DNA reads as TGTGCCAGCAAGATCGACAGGCCGAATTCACCCCTCCACTTT.

This clonotype was detected only a few times. The gene calls are TRBV20-1 and TRBJ1-2; 7 nucleotides match TRBD1. The CDR3 contains 14 residues. Germline V CDR1 and CDR2: DFQATT, SNEGSKA (reference sequence). V shed 0 bases, J shed 2 bases, and the junction held 3 bases outside the gene matches. CDR3 nucleotides: TGCAGTGCTAGAGACACAGGGGAAAACTATGGCTACACCTTC. It codes for CSARDTGENYGYTF.

The chain combines TRBV29-1 with TRBJ2-4, with TRBD2 matching over 8 bases. The CDR3 sequence is 15 residues long. V lost 2 bases and J lost 2; bases outside the gene matches: 5. Germline lookup yields CDR1 SQVTM and CDR2 ANQGSEA. CDR3 sequence: CSVEYGGATKNIQYF. The CDR3 nucleotides are TGCAGCGTTGAATACGGGGGGGCGACCAAAAACATTCAGTACTTC.

This clonotype was observed many times. The chain recombines TRBV5-4 with TRBJ1-2; D not certain. This CDR3 has 15 residues. V was cut by 6 bases and J by 3 bases, with 18 bases left in between. Germline assignment: CDR1 SGHNT and CDR2 YYREEE (reference sequence). The CDR3 spells CASTPGRGSHYGYTF. DNA for the CDR3: TGTGCCAGCACCCCTGGGAGAGGGTCCCACTATGGCTACACCTTC. The entire variable domain, with the rest obtained from reference TRBV5-4 and TRBJ1-2, is as follows: ETGVTQSPTHLIKTRGQQVTLRCSSQSGHNTVSWYQQALGQGPQFIFQYYREEENGRGNFPPRFSGLQFPNYSSELNVNALELDDSALYLCASTPGRGSHYGYTFGSGTRLTVV.

This clonotype was detected many times. The chain carries TRBV5-5 and TRBJ1-4, with no clear D. The CDR3 is made up of 13 amino acids. The V gene's germline CDR1 is SGHKS and CDR2 YYEKEE (reference sequence). V lost 0 bases and J 8 bases, leaving 8 bases between the germline ends. CDR3 DNA sequence: TGTGCCAGCAGCTTGGCTTCTGTCGAAAAACTGTTTTTT. Translating gives CASSLASVEKLFF.

V is TRBV29-1 and J is TRBJ1-3, with D perhaps TRBD1 (6 bases). V lost 7 bases and J lost 0, with 13 bases in between. The CDR3 covers 14 residues. Looked up from germline, CDR1 is SQVTM and CDR2 is ANQGSEA. CDR3 region: CSGRGGLSGNTIYF. In nucleotides, the CDR3 is TGCAGCGGGAGGGGGGGGCTCTCTGGAAACACCATATATTTT.

The chain combines TRBV7-2 with TRBJ2-1; D possibly uses TRBD1 or TRBD2 (5 bases each). The V and J ends lost 4 bases and 7 bases respectively, with 14 bases between them. CDR3 length: 14 amino acids. The germline V gene has CDR1 SGHTA and CDR2 FQGNSA. As DNA, the CDR3 is TGTGCCAGCAGCTATGGGACCCTGGGGAATGAGCAGTTCTTC. Translation gives CASSYGTLGNEQFF.

This chain links TRBV5-1 with TRBJ2-6; 10 positions match TRBD1. The CDR3 has 16 amino acids. The J segment lost 4 bases and the V segment lost 4 bases, leaving 5 bases of the junction unmatched. Germline loops: CDR1 SGHRS, CDR2 YFSETQ. The CDR3: CASSPGQGTGANVLTF. As DNA, the CDR3 is TGCGCCAGCAGCCCGGGACAGGGGACCGGGGCCAACGTCCTGACTTTC.

This clonotype was detected many times. V and J are TRBV10-3 and TRBJ2-2, with TRBD2 identical over 8 bases. CDR1 is ENHRY, CDR2 SYGVKD, per germline. The trim removed 8 bases at V and 4 bases at J, leaving 6 bases unmatched. The CDR3 length is 14 residues. The CDR3: CAIGLAGGTGELFF. The CDR3 nucleotides are TGTGCCATCGGCCTGGCGGGGGGCACCGGGGAGCTGTTTTTT.

J is TRBJ1-6 and V is TRBV27, with D possibly being TRBD1 (5 bases). The CDR3 sequence is 14 residues long. Germline V gene data show CDR1 as MNHEY and CDR2 as SMNVEV (reference sequence). Trimming took 4 bases from V and 11 from J, leaving 15 bases between them. Here the CDR3 reads CASSSLKQVPPLHF. CDR3 in DNA: TGTGCCAGCAGTTCCCTAAAACAGGTACCACCCCTCCACTTT.

There are many counts of this clonotype. The rearrangement links TRBV28 to TRBJ2-7; 7 bases align to TRBD1. V lost 6 bases, J lost 1 base, and 3 bases stayed unmatched. The germline gives CDR1 MDHEN, CDR2 SYDVKM. The CDR3 runs 13 residues. The CDR3 loop reads CASSSTGSYEQYF. The CDR3 coding sequence is TGTGCCAGCAGCTCGACAGGGTCCTACGAGCAGTACTTC.

In this sample, this clonotype turned up a few times. The chain couples TRBV7-2 to TRBJ2-5; D not resolved. Germline CDR1 is SGHTA and CDR2 is FQGNSA. Trimming shortened V by 4 bases and J by 1 base, and 7 bases separated the two germline ends. The CDR3 is 13 residues long. The CDR3 sequence is CASSSVIQETQYF. In DNA, the CDR3 is TGTGCCAGCAGCTCCGTAATCCAAGAGACCCAGTACTTC. The variable domain in full, completed from reference TRBV7-2 and TRBJ2-5, reads GAGVSQSPSNKVTEKGKDVELRCDPISGHTALYWYRQSLGQGLEFLIYFQGNSAPDKSGLPSDRFSAERTGGSVSTLTIQRTQQEDSAVYLCASSSVIQETQYFGPGTRLLVL.

This clonotype showed up just a few times. The rearrangement links TRBV7-2 to TRBJ1-2; weak D call: TRBD1 (6 bases). Trimming removed 1 base at V and 5 bases at J, with 14 bases between. CDR3 length: 15 amino acids. The germline CDR1 and CDR2 sequences are SGHTA and FQGNSA. DNA of the CDR3: TGTGCCAGCAGCTTAGGAGTAGGGGGTAGATATGGCTACACCTTC. This encodes CASSLGVGGRYGYTF.

This clonotype was detected many times. The V gene is TRBV4-2, the J gene TRBJ2-2, with 9 bases fitting TRBD1. This CDR3 region has 17 residues. Germline assignment: CDR1 LGHNA and CDR2 YNFKEQ. The trim removed 1 base at V and 6 bases at J, leaving 9 bases unmatched. The CDR3, as DNA: TGTGCCAGCAGCCAAGGTGGGGACAGGGAAGTTTCCGGGGAGCTGTTTTTT. Its translation: CASSQGGDREVSGELFF.

This clonotype appeared many times. The chain is built from TRBV4-2 and TRBJ1-1; the match to TRBD1 covers 7 bases. V lost 3 bases to trimming and J lost 3 bases; unmatched junction nucleotides: 7. Germline V CDR1 and CDR2: LGHNA, YNFKEQ. The CDR3 has 15 amino acids. CDR3 region: CASSHPQGVDTEAFF. As DNA, the CDR3 is TGTGCCAGCAGCCATCCCCAGGGGGTGGACACTGAAGCTTTCTTT.

This clonotype was counted ten times or more. CDR3 DNA: TGTGCCAGCAGTTTCTCGATAGCCAAAAACATTCAGTACTTC. Translated: CASSFSIAKNIQYF. The chain combines TRBV28 with TRBJ2-4, with no clear D. Between the trimmed V and J ends, which lost 3 bases and 0 bases, there was a span of 6 bases. Germline V CDR1 and CDR2: MDHEN, SYDVKM. The CDR3 is 14 residues long.

The chain carries TRBV6-2 or TRBV6-3 and TRBJ2-7, with D perhaps assigned TRBD1 or TRBD2 (5 bases each). V gave up 6 bases and J gave up 3 bases, with 18 bases separating them. CDR1 and CDR2 from the germline V gene are MNHEY and SVGEGT. The CDR3 covers 15 residues. In nucleotides, the CDR3 is TGTGCCAGCAGCGTACCAACTAGGGACCTCTACGAGCAGTACTTC. Its translation is CASSVPTRDLYEQYF.

This clonotype came up many times. The chain couples TRBV6-5 to TRBJ2-5; 10 bases line up with TRBD1. V shed 2 bases, J shed 5 bases, and the junction held 8 bases outside the gene matches. Germline CDR1 MNHEY, CDR2 SVGAGI. The CDR3 consists of 16 residues. In nucleotides, the CDR3 is TGTGCCAGCAGTTACGGGACAGGGGCAGGACGGGAGACCCAGTACTTC. The encoded protein is CASSYGTGAGRETQYF.

The genes are TRBV2 and TRBJ2-1, with a weak D call TRBD2 (6 bases). Germline values: CDR1 SNHLY, CDR2 FYNNEI. The CDR3 contains 16 residues. V shed 5 bases and J shed 4 bases, with 18 bases lying between them. CDR3 nucleotide sequence: TGTGCCAGCAGTTCGCGAATGCGGGGCTCTTACAATGAGCAGTTCTTC. Translated: CASSSRMRGSYNEQFF. Full variable domain (rest looked up from reference TRBV2 and TRBJ2-1): EPEVTQTPSHQVTQMGQEVILRCVPISNHLYFYWYRQILGQKVEFLVSFYNNEISEKSEIFDDQFSVERPDGSNFTLKIRSTKLEDSAMYFCASSSRMRGSYNEQFFGPGTRLTVL.

The table lists this clonotype with many counts. The chain has TRBV9 and TRBJ2-2; D may match TRBD1 or TRBD2 (5 bases each). In germline, CDR1 is SGDLS, CDR2 YYNGEE. The CDR3 runs to 15 residues. V lost 6 bases, J lost 6 bases, and 18 bases lay in between. The CDR3 nucleotides read TGTGCCAGCACTCCCGGGGCAGGGAGATCCGGGGAGCTGTTTTTT. Encoded protein: CASTPGAGRSGELFF.